The 6 T cell receptor beta chains below come from one sample, sequenced in a study of blood T cell repertoires in COVID-19. Profiled with immunoSEQ multiplex PCR; TCRdb holds only in-frame clones, not every one. The sample lists some 320,000 clones; 85% were seen once. Sequencing was done on a sample of peripheral blood. The receptors were sampled from a human donor in a cohort sampled during active COVID-19.

The table lists this clone with a few counts. This chain joins TRBV24-1 and TRBJ2-1; maybe TRBD1 (6 bases). CDR1 KGHDR and CDR2 SFDVKD come from the germline V gene. This CDR3 region has 16 residues. V was shortened by 1 base and J by 0 bases, with 9 bases between the two germline ends. CDR3 sequence: CATSDLGGSSYNEQFF. The CDR3 DNA follows: TGTGCCACCAGTGATTTAGGGGGAAGCTCCTACAATGAGCAGTTCTTC.

This chain joins TRBV14 and TRBJ2-7, with 10 bases matching TRBD1. The CDR3 covers 15 residues. Trimming removed 4 bases from V and 4 bases from J; junction bases left unmatched: 7. Germline V CDR1 and CDR2: SGHDN, FVKESK. The CDR3 sequence is CASSREGQGPYEQYF. The CDR3 DNA reads TGTGCCAGCAGCCGTGAGGGACAGGGGCCTTACGAGCAGTACTTC.

V and J are TRBV10-1 and TRBJ2-6; D might be TRBD1 (8 bases). The CDR3 covers 18 residues. Germline CDR1 WNHNN, CDR2 SYGVQD (reference sequence). V was trimmed by 4 bases and J by 0 bases, leaving 16 bases between them. Here the CDR3 reads CASSAGQGGYSGANVLTF. As DNA, the CDR3 is TGCGCCAGCAGTGCCGGACAGGGAGGGTACTCTGGGGCCAACGTCCTGACTTTC.

The chain uses TRBV14 and TRBJ1-2; a possible D gene is TRBD1 (6 bases). Trimming left V 1 base short and J 8 bases short, with 17 bases between. This CDR3 contains 15 residues. Germline CDR1 is SGHDN and CDR2 is FVKESK. The CDR3 region is CASSQVGTLARGYTF. The CDR3 DNA sequence: TGTGCCAGCAGCCAAGTAGGGACACTGGCACGCGGCTACACCTTC.

This sequence joins TRBV15 and TRBJ2-4; no firm D call. The ends were cut back, 9 bases at V and 0 bases at J, with 12 bases in the middle. This CDR3 contains 14 residues. Germline V lookup: CDR1 LNHNV, CDR2 YYDKDF (reference sequence). The CDR3: CATMNSLAKNIQYF. The CDR3 nucleotides are TGTGCCACGATGAACAGCCTAGCCAAAAACATTCAGTACTTC.

The V and J genes are TRBV10-2 and TRBJ1-1; D is unclear. The CDR3 is 12 residues long. CDR1 and CDR2 (germline): WSHSY, SAAADI. Trimming pared 3 bases from V and 3 bases from J, leaving 5 bases between. CDR3 loop: CASSEHHTEAFF. The CDR3 DNA reads TGCGCCAGCAGTGAACATCACACTGAAGCTTTCTTT.